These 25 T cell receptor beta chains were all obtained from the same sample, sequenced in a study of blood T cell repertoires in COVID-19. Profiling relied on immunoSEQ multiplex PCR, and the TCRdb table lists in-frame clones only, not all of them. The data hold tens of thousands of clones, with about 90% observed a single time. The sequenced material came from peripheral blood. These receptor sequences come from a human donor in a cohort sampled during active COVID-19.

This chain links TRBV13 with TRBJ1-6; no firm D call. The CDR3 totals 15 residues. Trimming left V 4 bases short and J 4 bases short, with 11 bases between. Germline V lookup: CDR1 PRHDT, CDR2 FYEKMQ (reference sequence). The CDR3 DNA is TGTGCCAGCAGCTCCACCGCAGTGTATAATTCACCCCTCCACTTT. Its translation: CASSSTAVYNSPLHF.

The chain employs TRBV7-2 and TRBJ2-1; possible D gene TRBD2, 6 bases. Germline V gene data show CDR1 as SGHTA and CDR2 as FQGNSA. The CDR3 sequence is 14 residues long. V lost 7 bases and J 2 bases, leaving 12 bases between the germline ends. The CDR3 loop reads CASIPAGTYNEQFF. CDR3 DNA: TGTGCCAGCATACCGGCGGGGACCTACAATGAGCAGTTCTTC.

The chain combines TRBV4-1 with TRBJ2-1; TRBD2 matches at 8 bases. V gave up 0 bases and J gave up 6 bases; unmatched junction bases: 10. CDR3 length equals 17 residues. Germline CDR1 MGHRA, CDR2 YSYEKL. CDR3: CASSQEGGLGAPNEQFF. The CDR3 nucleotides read TGCGCCAGCAGCCAAGAAGGGGGACTAGGGGCCCCCAATGAGCAGTTCTTC.

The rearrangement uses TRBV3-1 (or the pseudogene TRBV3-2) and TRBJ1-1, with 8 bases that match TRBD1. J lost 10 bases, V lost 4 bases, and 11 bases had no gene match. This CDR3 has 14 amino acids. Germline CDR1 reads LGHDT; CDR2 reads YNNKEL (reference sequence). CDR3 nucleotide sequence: TGTGCCAGCAGCCTTTATGGTGAGACAGGGGCAGCTTTCTTT. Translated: CASSLYGETGAAFF.

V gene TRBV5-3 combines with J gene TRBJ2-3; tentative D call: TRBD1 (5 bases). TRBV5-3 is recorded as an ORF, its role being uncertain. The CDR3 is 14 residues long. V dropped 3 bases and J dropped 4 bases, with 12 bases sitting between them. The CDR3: CARSWARAADTQYF. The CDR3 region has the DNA TGTGCCAGAAGCTGGGCCAGGGCCGCAGATACGCAGTATTTT.

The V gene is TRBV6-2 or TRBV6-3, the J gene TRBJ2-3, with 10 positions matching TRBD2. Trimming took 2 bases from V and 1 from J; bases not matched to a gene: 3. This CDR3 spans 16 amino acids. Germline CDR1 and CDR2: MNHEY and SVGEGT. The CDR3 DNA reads TGTGCCAGCAGTTACATCACTAGCGGGGGCACAGATACGCAGTATTTT. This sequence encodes CASSYITSGGTDTQYF.

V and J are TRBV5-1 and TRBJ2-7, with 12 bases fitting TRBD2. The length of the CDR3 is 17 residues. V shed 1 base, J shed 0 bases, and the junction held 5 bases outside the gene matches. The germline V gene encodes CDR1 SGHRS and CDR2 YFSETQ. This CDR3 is CASSLKVTSGSSYEQYF. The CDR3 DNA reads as TGCGCCAGCAGCTTGAAGGTGACTAGCGGGAGCTCCTACGAGCAGTACTTC.

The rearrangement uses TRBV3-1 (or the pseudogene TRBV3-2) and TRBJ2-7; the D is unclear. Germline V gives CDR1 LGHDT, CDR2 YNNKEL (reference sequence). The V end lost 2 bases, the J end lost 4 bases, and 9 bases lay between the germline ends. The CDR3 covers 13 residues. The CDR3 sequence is CASSQTRIYEQYF. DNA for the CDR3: TGTGCCAGCAGCCAAACGAGGATATACGAGCAGTACTTC.

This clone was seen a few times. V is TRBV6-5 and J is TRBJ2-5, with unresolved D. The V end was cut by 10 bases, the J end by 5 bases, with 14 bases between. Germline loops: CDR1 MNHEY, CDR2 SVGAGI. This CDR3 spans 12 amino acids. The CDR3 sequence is CATLSPSETQYF. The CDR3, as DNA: TGTGCCACCCTTTCCCCCTCCGAGACCCAGTACTTC.

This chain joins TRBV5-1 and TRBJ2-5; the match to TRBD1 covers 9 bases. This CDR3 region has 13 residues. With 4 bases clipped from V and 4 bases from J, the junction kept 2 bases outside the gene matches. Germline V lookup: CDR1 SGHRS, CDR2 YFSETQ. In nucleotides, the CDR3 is TGCGCCAGCAGCGTGGACAGGGGAGAGACCCAGTACTTC. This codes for CASSVDRGETQYF.

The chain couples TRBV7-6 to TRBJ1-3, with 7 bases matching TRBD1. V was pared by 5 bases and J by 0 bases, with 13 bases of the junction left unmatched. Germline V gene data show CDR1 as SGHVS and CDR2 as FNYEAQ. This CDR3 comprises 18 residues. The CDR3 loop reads CASSVTGTVIRSGNTIYF. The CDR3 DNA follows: TGTGCCAGCAGCGTAACCGGGACAGTAATCCGCTCTGGAAACACCATATATTTT.

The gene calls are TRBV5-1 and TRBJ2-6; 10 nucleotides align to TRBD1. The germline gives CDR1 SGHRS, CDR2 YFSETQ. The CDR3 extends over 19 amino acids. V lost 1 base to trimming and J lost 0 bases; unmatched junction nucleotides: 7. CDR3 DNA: TGCGCCAGCAGCTTGTTTGGGACAGGGGCCCTCTCTGGGGCCAACGTCCTGACTTTC. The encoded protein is CASSLFGTGALSGANVLTF.

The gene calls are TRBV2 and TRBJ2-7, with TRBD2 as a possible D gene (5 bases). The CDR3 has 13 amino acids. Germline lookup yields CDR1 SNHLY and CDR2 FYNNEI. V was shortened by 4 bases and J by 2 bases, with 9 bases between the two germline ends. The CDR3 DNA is TGTGCCAGCAGTGCTGGACTCACCTACGAGCAGTACTTC. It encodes CASSAGLTYEQYF.

The CDR3 sequence: CASSQASGRAFFHEQYF. CDR3 DNA: TGTGCCAGCAGCCAAGCTAGCGGGAGGGCCTTTTTCCACGAGCAGTACTTC. The chain uses TRBV3-1 (or the pseudogene TRBV3-2) and TRBJ2-7; TRBD2 aligns across 12 bases. V dropped 1 base and J dropped 5; count of bases not matched to a gene: 9. The CDR3 is 17 amino acids. CDR1 and CDR2 from the germline V gene are LGHDT and YNNKEL (reference sequence).

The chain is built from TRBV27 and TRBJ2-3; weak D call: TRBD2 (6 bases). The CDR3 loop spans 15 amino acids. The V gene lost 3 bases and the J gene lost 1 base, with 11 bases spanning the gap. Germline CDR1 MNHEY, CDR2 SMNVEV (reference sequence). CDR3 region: CASSLSWGGTDTQYF. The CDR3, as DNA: TGTGCCAGCAGTTTGAGTTGGGGGGGCACAGATACGCAGTATTTT.

The CDR3 region is CASSASGTSYNEQFF. The CDR3 DNA is TGCGCCAGCAGCGCGTCGGGGACATCCTACAATGAGCAGTTCTTC. The rearrangement links TRBV5-1 to TRBJ2-1, with TRBD1 as a possible D gene (6 bases). Germline assignment: CDR1 SGHRS and CDR2 YFSETQ. The germline V and J ends were trimmed by 4 bases and 1 base, with 12 bases remaining between them. This CDR3 spans 15 amino acids.

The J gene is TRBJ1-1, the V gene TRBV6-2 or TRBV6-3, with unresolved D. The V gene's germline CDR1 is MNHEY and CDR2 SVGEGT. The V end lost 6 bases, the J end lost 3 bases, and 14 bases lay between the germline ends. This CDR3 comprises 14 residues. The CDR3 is CASSSITRDTEAFF. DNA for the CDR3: TGTGCCAGCAGCTCCATTACCCGGGACACTGAAGCTTTCTTT.

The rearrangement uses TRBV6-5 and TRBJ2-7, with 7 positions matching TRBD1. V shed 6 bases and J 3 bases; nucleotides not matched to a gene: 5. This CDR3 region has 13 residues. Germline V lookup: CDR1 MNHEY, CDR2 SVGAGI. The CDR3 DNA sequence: TGTGCCAGCAGCCGGGACAGCCACTACGAGCAGTACTTC. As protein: CASSRDSHYEQYF.

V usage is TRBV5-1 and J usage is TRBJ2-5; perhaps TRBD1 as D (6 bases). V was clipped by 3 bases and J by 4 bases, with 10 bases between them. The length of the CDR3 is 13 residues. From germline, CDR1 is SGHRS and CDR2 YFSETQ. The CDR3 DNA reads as TGCGCCAGCAGCTGGGGACACGCAGAGACCCAGTACTTC. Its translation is CASSWGHAETQYF.

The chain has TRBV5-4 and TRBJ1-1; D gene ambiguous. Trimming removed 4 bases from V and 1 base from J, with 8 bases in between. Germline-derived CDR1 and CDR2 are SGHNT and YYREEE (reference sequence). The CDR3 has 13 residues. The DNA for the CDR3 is TGTGCCAGCAGCCCCGGTGAGAACACTGAAGCTTTCTTT. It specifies CASSPGENTEAFF.

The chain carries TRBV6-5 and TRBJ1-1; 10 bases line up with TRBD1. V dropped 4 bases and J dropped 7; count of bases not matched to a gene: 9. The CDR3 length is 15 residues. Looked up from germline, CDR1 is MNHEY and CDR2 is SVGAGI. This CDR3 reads CASSSWTGGINEAFF. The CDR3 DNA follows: TGTGCCAGCAGTTCCTGGACAGGGGGGATTAATGAAGCTTTCTTT.

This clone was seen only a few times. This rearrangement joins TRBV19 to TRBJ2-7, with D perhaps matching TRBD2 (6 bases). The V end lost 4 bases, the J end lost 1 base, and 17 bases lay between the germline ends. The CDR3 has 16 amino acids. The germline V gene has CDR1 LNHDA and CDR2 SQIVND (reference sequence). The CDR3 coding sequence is TGTGCCAGTAGTACCTCCGCGGCTAGCGTTTCCTACGAGCAGTACTTC. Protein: CASSTSAASVSYEQYF. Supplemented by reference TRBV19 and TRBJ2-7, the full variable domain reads DGGITQSPKYLFRKEGQNVTLSCEQNLNHDAMYWYRQDPGQGLRLIYYSQIVNDFQKGDIAEGYSVSREKKESFPLTVTSAQKNPTAFYLCASSTSAASVSYEQYFGPGTRLTVT.

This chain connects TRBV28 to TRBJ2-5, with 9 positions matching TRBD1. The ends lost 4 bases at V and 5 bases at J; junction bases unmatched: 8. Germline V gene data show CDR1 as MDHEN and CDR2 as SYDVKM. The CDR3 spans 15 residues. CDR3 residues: CASSSQGAGGETQYF. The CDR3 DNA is TGTGCCAGCAGTTCACAGGGGGCTGGGGGGGAGACCCAGTACTTC.

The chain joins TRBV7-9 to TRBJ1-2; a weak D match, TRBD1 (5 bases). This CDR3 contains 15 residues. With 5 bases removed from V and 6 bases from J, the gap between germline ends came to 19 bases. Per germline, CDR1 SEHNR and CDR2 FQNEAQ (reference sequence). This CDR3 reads CASSLKGGDFNGYTF. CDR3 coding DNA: TGTGCCAGCAGCCTCAAGGGAGGGGACTTCAATGGCTACACCTTC.

The CDR3 here is CASRDLTGLQETQYF. CDR3 coding DNA: TGTGCCAGCAGGGACCTTACAGGGCTCCAAGAGACCCAGTACTTC. The V gene is TRBV7-9, the J gene TRBJ2-5, with D maybe TRBD1 (6 bases). The CDR3 is 15 amino acids. V was cut by 6 bases and J by 1 base, with 15 bases left in between. Germline V CDR1 and CDR2: SEHNR, FQNEAQ (reference sequence).